The rows below give T cell receptor beta chains drawn from one sample of a study of T cell responses to AZD1222 COVID-19 vaccine. Some clones are missing from TCRdb's copy, which holds only in-frame ones; the method was immunoSEQ multiplex PCR. The sample shows about 150,000 clones, about nine tenths of them seen only once. The material was peripheral blood, obtained on day 0 of AZD1222 vaccination. These TCRs come from an adult in good health. CDR3s include the opening cysteine and the closing phenylalanine or tryptophan. The order of the fields is clone size, D gene, J gene, V gene, CDR3 protein, CDR3 DNA. D genes are given only for firm matches. Expanded clones get a size class; other rows say once, few or many, or leave the size out.

>once|NA|TRBJ1-1|TRBV28
CASESGTGSTEAFF
TGTGCCAGCGAATCCGGGACCGGGAGCACTGAAGCTTTCTTT
>NA|NA|TRBJ1-5|TRBV27
CASSLSKTANQPQHF
TGTGCCAGCAGTTTATCTAAGACAGCTAATCAGCCCCAGCATTTT
>NA|NA|TRBJ2-1|TRBV18
CASSPFNNEQFF
TGTGCCAGCTCACCGTTTAACAATGAGCAGTTCTTC
>NA|NA|TRBJ2-6|TRBV7-2
CASSLDAGTGANVLTF
TGTGCCAGCAGCTTAGATGCAGGGACCGGGGCCAACGTCCTGACTTTC
>NA|TRBD2|TRBJ2-7|TRBV6-2/TRBV6-3
CASSHHGLAPYEQYF
TGTGCCAGCAGTCACCACGGACTAGCGCCCTACGAGCAGTACTTC
>NA|TRBD1|TRBJ2-1|TRBV10-1
CASSDLDRGCEQFF
TGCGCCAGCAGTGATCTTGACAGGGGATGTGAGCAGTTCTTC
>NA|TRBD2|TRBJ2-1|TRBV4-3
CASSQVKPGTSVGEQFF
TGCGCCAGCAGCCAAGTCAAACCAGGGACTAGTGTTGGTGAGCAGTTCTTC
>few|NA|TRBJ1-1|TRBV7-8
CASSPRALGGGKTEAFF
TGTGCCAGCAGCCCCAGGGCCCTGGGGGGCGGAAAGACTGAAGCTTTCTTT
>NA|NA|TRBJ1-1|TRBV28
CASSFRGRRIFF
TGTGCCAGCAGTTTTAGGGGCAGGCGGATTTTCTTT
>once|NA|TRBJ2-1|TRBV19
CASSGPQRRGEQFF
TGTGCCAGTAGTGGGCCTCAGAGACGAGGTGAGCAGTTCTTC
>NA|TRBD1|TRBJ1-2|TRBV27
CASSLSGQGDYGYTF
TGTGCCAGCAGTTTATCCGGACAGGGAGACTATGGCTACACCTTC
>NA|TRBD1|TRBJ2-2|TRBV19
CASSVKGAGNTGELFF
TGTGCCAGTAGCGTTAAGGGGGCGGGCAACACCGGGGAGCTGTTTTTT
>NA|NA|TRBJ2-7|TRBV5-6
CASSSAYEQYF
TGTGCCAGCAGCTCAGCCTACGAGCAGTACTTC
>once|NA|TRBJ2-1|TRBV12-3/TRBV12-4
CASSLDSNEQFF
TGTGCCAGCAGTTTAGATAGCAATGAGCAGTTCTTC
>few|TRBD1|TRBJ2-7|TRBV27
CASSSDRVELFDEQYF
TGTGCCAGCAGTTCGGACAGGGTCGAGCTTTTCGACGAGCAGTACTTC
>NA|NA|TRBJ2-7|TRBV5-1
CASSPVGAGYYEQYF
TGCGCCAGCAGCCCCGTCGGGGCGGGGTACTACGAGCAGTACTTC
>NA|NA|TRBJ2-7|TRBV10-2
CASSESYEQYF
TGCGCCAGCAGTGAATCCTACGAGCAGTACTTC
>few|NA|TRBJ1-1|TRBV19
CASSIDPGGGNTEAFF
TGTGCCAGTAGTATAGACCCCGGAGGGGGGAACACTGAAGCTTTCTTT
>NA|NA|TRBJ1-3|TRBV28
CASSFLGVGNTIYF
TGTGCCAGCAGTTTCTTAGGGGTTGGAAACACCATATATTTT
>NA|TRBD2|TRBJ2-1|TRBV4-2
CASSQEVAGRAYNEQFF
TGTGCCAGCAGCCAAGAAGTAGCGGGAAGAGCCTACAATGAGCAGTTCTTC
>once|NA|TRBJ1-4|TRBV12-3/TRBV12-4
CASSSREKLFF
TGTGCCAGCAGTTCCCGCGAAAAACTGTTTTTT
>NA|NA|TRBJ1-4|TRBV24-1
CATSLSPNEKLFF
TGTGCCACCAGTCTCAGTCCTAATGAAAAACTGTTTTTT
>NA|NA|TRBJ1-1|TRBV27
CASSLTGRVVMAFF
TGTGCCAGCAGTTTAACTGGAAGGGTGGTAATGGCTTTCTTT
>NA|NA|TRBJ1-4|TRBV7-9
CASSLGGTIGEKLFF
TGTGCCAGCAGCTTAGGAGGGACAATTGGTGAAAAACTGTTTTTT
>NA|TRBD1|TRBJ2-5|TRBV11-2
CASSSHSRGPQETQYF
TGTGCCAGCAGCTCACATTCCAGGGGGCCCCAAGAGACCCAGTACTTC
>NA|NA|TRBJ2-3|TRBV7-6
CASSLVTGTTDTQYF
TGTGCCAGCAGCTTAGTTACAGGGACCACAGATACGCAGTATTTT
>once|TRBD1|TRBJ1-1|TRBV7-9
CASSLEGDRILATEAFF
TGTGCCAGCAGCTTGGAGGGGGACAGAATATTGGCCACTGAAGCTTTCTTT
>NA|TRBD2|TRBJ2-7|TRBV28
CASRLWTSGSYEQYF
TGTGCCAGCAGGCTTTGGACTAGCGGATCCTACGAGCAGTACTTC
>NA|NA|TRBJ1-1|TRBV18
CASSTISGRNTEAFF
TGTGCCAGCTCGACCATCTCCGGGCGCAACACTGAAGCTTTCTTT
>NA|NA|TRBJ2-2|TRBV20-1
CSASSHTGELFF
TGCAGTGCTAGTTCCCACACCGGGGAGCTGTTTTTT
>once|NA|TRBJ2-7|TRBV28
CASSLRSSDRSSYEQYF
TGTGCCAGCAGTTTAAGGTCGAGCGACCGAAGCTCCTACGAGCAGTACTTC
>NA|NA|TRBJ1-4|TRBV5-1
CASSLFGRNEKLFF
TGCGCCAGCAGCTTGTTTGGTCGTAATGAAAAACTGTTTTTT
>NA|NA|TRBJ1-2|TRBV6-5
CASGARADYGYTF
TGTGCCAGCGGAGCAAGGGCGGACTATGGCTACACCTTC
>NA|TRBD2|TRBJ2-7|TRBV28
CASMIAGGTYEQYF
TGTGCCAGCATGATCGCGGGAGGGACCTACGAGCAGTACTTC
>NA|NA|TRBJ2-4|TRBV3-1/TRBV3-2
CASSPLGWAKNIQYF
TGTGCCAGCAGCCCCCTTGGGTGGGCCAAAAACATTCAGTACTTC
>once|NA|TRBJ2-1|TRBV6-6
CASSYYLADEQFF
TGTGCCAGCAGTTACTATTTAGCAGATGAGCAGTTCTTC
>NA|NA|TRBJ1-5|TRBV5-6
CASSLGAGGNQPQHF
TGTGCCAGCAGCTTGGGCGCGGGGGGTAATCAGCCCCAGCATTTT
>once|NA|TRBJ1-1|TRBV7-2
CASSLEENTEAFF
TGTGCCAGCAGCTTAGAGGAGAACACTGAAGCTTTCTTT
>NA|TRBD1|TRBJ1-5|TRBV4-1
CASSQGKGQRTQPQHF
TGCGCCAGCAGCCAAGGCAAGGGACAGCGTACTCAGCCCCAGCATTTT
>NA|TRBD2|TRBJ2-2|TRBV7-9
CASSLRFRGRATGELFF
TGTGCCAGCAGCTTAAGATTCCGCGGGAGGGCCACCGGGGAGCTGTTTTTT
>NA|NA|TRBJ2-1|TRBV14
CASSQDYIVGSEQFF
TGTGCCAGCAGCCAAGATTACATTGTCGGATCCGAGCAGTTCTTC
>NA|TRBD1|TRBJ2-7|TRBV24-1
CATSDTTGDEQYF
TGTGCCACCAGTGATACGACAGGGGACGAGCAGTACTTC
>NA|NA|TRBJ1-1|TRBV7-2
CASSSSRVNTEAFF
TGTGCCAGCAGCTCTTCGCGGGTGAACACTGAAGCTTTCTTT
>NA|NA|TRBJ1-5|TRBV27
CASSFTRSNQPQHF
TGTGCCAGCAGTTTTACGCGGAGCAATCAGCCCCAGCATTTT
>NA|NA|TRBJ1-4|TRBV28
CASSLFMGHNEKLFF
TGTGCCAGCAGTTTATTTATGGGACATAATGAAAAACTGTTTTTT
>NA|NA|TRBJ1-5|TRBV3-1/TRBV3-2
CASSQGLSDQPQHF
TGTGCCAGCAGCCAGGGACTCTCTGATCAGCCCCAGCATTTT
>NA|TRBD2|TRBJ2-3|TRBV19
CASSPRTSGRTTDTQYF
TGTGCCAGTAGTCCCCGGACTAGCGGGAGGACCACAGATACGCAGTATTTT
>NA|TRBD1|TRBJ1-1|TRBV15
CATSRSRGLGTEAFF
TGTGCCACCAGCAGAAGCAGGGGGCTCGGCACTGAAGCTTTCTTT